The rows below give T cell receptor beta chains drawn from one sample of a study of cytomegalovirus exposure and HLA in healthy donors. This table comes from immunoSEQ multiplex PCR, and its TCRdb copy is limited to in-frame clones, with some not included. This sample carries 150,000 to 200,000 clones, around 77% of them seen once, and the ten largest clones take around 3.1%. What was sequenced was PBMCs. The receptors come from a female donor in good health and CMV-seronegative. Each CDR3 is given with its conserved first and last residue. The D gene is left open where the match is weak. Not all rows give a size; the values are once, few, many and, for expanded clones, a class.

j_call: TRBJ1-5
clone_size: few
v_call: TRBV19
d_call: .
cdr3_nt: TGTGCCAGTCACTGGGCTTCCGGATATAGCAATCAGCCCCAGCATTTT
cdr3_aa: CASHWASGYSNQPQHF

j_call: TRBJ1-1
clone_size: .
v_call: TRBV28
d_call: .
cdr3_nt: TGTGCCAGCTTCTCGGGAGTGAACACTGAAGCTTTCTTT
cdr3_aa: CASFSGVNTEAFF

j_call: TRBJ2-5
clone_size: .
v_call: TRBV30
d_call: .
cdr3_nt: TGTGCCGGACAAACGTTGTCAGGGTTTGATTCGGCCCAGTACTTC
cdr3_aa: CAGQTLSGFDSAQYF

j_call: TRBJ2-2
clone_size: .
v_call: TRBV7-8
d_call: .
cdr3_nt: TGTGCCAGCAGCTCAGGACAGTCCGGGGAGCTGTTTTTT
cdr3_aa: CASSSGQSGELFF

j_call: TRBJ2-7
clone_size: .
v_call: TRBV5-7
d_call: .
cdr3_nt: TGTGCCAGCAGCCCCTTGTTAGAGCAGTACTTC
cdr3_aa: CASSPLLEQYF

j_call: TRBJ1-2
clone_size: .
v_call: TRBV7-8
d_call: .
cdr3_nt: TGTGCCAGCAGCCCCTCCCAGGGTGGCTATGGCTACACCTTC
cdr3_aa: CASSPSQGGYGYTF

j_call: TRBJ1-1
clone_size: .
v_call: TRBV30
d_call: TRBD1
cdr3_nt: TGTGCCTGGAATTTATTGGGACAGACTGAAGCTTTCTTT
cdr3_aa: CAWNLLGQTEAFF

j_call: TRBJ1-1
clone_size: .
v_call: TRBV5-6
d_call: .
cdr3_nt: TGTGCCAGCAGCCTTCCGGGACAAGGGTTTTCCGCTGAAGCTTTCTTT
cdr3_aa: CASSLPGQGFSAEAFF

j_call: TRBJ2-2
clone_size: once
v_call: TRBV5-1
d_call: TRBD1
cdr3_nt: TGCGCCAGCCGGACAGGGGCCGGGGAGCTGTTTTTT
cdr3_aa: CASRTGAGELFF

j_call: TRBJ2-7
clone_size: .
v_call: TRBV30
d_call: TRBD1
cdr3_nt: TGTGCCTTTATCTCGACAGGGCACTACGAGCAGTACTTC
cdr3_aa: CAFISTGHYEQYF

j_call: TRBJ2-7
clone_size: .
v_call: TRBV7-2
d_call: .
cdr3_nt: TGTGCCAGCAGCTTACAGCCCGGGGGGCGTTACGAGCAGTACTTC
cdr3_aa: CASSLQPGGRYEQYF

j_call: TRBJ1-1
clone_size: few
v_call: TRBV5-1
d_call: .
cdr3_nt: TGCGCCAGCGGGGGTGGGGGGGGCCACACTGAAGCTTTCTTT
cdr3_aa: CASGGGGGHTEAFF

j_call: TRBJ1-2
clone_size: .
v_call: TRBV28
d_call: .
cdr3_nt: TGTGCCAGCAGACACCTCAGCTATGGCTACACCTTC
cdr3_aa: CASRHLSYGYTF

j_call: TRBJ2-5
clone_size: .
v_call: TRBV9
d_call: .
cdr3_nt: TGTGCCAGCAGCGTAGCTTTTGGGAGCCCTCAAGAGACCCAGTACTTC
cdr3_aa: CASSVAFGSPQETQYF

j_call: TRBJ1-2
clone_size: once
v_call: TRBV7-9
d_call: .
cdr3_nt: TGTGCCAGCAGCTTCCGGGAAGCTAACTATGGCTACACCTTC
cdr3_aa: CASSFREANYGYTF

j_call: TRBJ2-3
clone_size: once
v_call: TRBV2
d_call: TRBD2
cdr3_nt: TGTGCCAGCAGTGATTCCCTAGCGGGGGCTGATACGCAGTATTTT
cdr3_aa: CASSDSLAGADTQYF

j_call: TRBJ2-3
clone_size: .
v_call: TRBV7-6
d_call: TRBD2
cdr3_nt: TGTGCCAGCAGCTCGGGACTAGCGGTCTCAGATACGCAGTATTTT
cdr3_aa: CASSSGLAVSDTQYF

j_call: TRBJ2-2
clone_size: .
v_call: TRBV25-1
d_call: .
cdr3_nt: TGTGCCAGCAGTGAATCCCATTCCAGGAACACCGGGGAGCTGTTTTTT
cdr3_aa: CASSESHSRNTGELFF